A single T cell receptor (beta chain) is shown here with its context. The data were obtained in a study of technical replicates of blood from four donors. Germline-derived CDR1 and CDR2 are LNHDA and SQIVND (reference sequence). Trimming cost V 5 bases and J 2 bases; bases outside gene matches: 8. The CDR3 is 15 residues long. The protocol was immunoSEQ multiplex PCR, while the TCRdb copy is restricted to in-frame clones and leaves out a portion. The data contain about 81,000 clones, around 92% of them singletons. Sequencing was carried out using T cells isolated from PBMCs. The source of this sequence is a human donor in good health. The V call is TRBV19, the J call TRBJ2-7; 8 bases are a match to TRBD1. The CDR3 DNA follows: TGTGCCAGTAGTGATCCCGGGACAGGTCCCTACGAGCAGTACTTC. Translated: CASSDPGTGPYEQYF.